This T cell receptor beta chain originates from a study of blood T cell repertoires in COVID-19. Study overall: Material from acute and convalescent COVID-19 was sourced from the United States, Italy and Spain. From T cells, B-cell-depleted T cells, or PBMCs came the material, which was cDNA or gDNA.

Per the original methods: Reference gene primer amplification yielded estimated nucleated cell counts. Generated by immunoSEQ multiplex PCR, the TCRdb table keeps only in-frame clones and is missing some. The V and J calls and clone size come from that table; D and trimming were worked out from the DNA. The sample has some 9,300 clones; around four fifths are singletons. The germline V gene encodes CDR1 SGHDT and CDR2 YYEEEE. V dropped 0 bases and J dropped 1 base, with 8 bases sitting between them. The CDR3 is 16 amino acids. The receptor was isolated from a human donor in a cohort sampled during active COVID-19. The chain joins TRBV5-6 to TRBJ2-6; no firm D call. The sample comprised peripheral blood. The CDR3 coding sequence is TGTGCCAGCAGCTTGGGTCCCAATTCTGGGGCCAACGTCCTGACTTTC. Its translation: CASSLGPNSGANVLTF.